Below are 16 T cell receptor beta chains sequenced from a single sample in a study of vaccination and CD4 T cells after COVID-19. Which antigens these TCRs recognize remains unknown. Time point of the sample: late sampling 161 to 241 days after vaccination in three convalescent patients. Stated treatment: roughly ten-day PBMC culture with coronavirus spike peptide pools or control peptides (ViraFEST assay). The Oncomine TCR Beta short-read assay sequenced DNA from cultured CD4+ T cells. Each CDR3 protein gets one entry after TCRdb re-called the PCR reads with MiXCR. The sample holds about 22,000 distinct CDR3 sequences, 35% seen once. Sample: CD4+ T cells from blood, cultured in vitro, taken about 7 months after SARS-CoV-2 vaccination. The receptors were gathered from a human donor who had recovered from COVID-19.

CDR3 amino acids: CASSVPPGQGAEEQYF. The CDR3 region has the DNA TGCGCCAGCAGCGTGCCTCCGGGACAGGGGGCTGAGGAGCAGTACTTC. The chain is built from TRBV5-1 and TRBJ2-7; 12 nucleotides align to TRBD1. V trimming: 4 bases; J trimming: 7 bases; junction bases outside the gene matches: 12. The CDR3 has 16 amino acids. From germline, CDR1 is SGHRS and CDR2 YFSETQ.

This clonotype has a handful of counts. The CDR3 nucleotides are TGTGCCAGCAGTTTGTTCCCCCCGGGACTAGCGGGAGGGCCAGGGTCCCAGTACTTC. Residues: CASSLFPPGLAGGPGSQYF. This chain uses TRBV27 with TRBJ2-5; 16 nucleotides agree with TRBD2. V trimming: 3 bases; J trimming: 9 bases; junction bases outside the gene matches: 16. The CDR3 runs 19 residues. Per the germline V gene, CDR1 is MNHEY and CDR2 is SMNVEV (reference sequence).

The genes are TRBV4-1 and TRBJ2-6; perhaps TRBD2 as D (5 bases). Looked up from germline, CDR1 is MGHRA and CDR2 is YSYEKL. V lost 0 bases and J 4 bases, leaving 10 bases between the germline ends. This CDR3 is built from 16 residues. The chain's CDR3 is CASSQDRGTGANVLTF. Here the CDR3 DNA reads TGCGCCAGCAGCCAAGATCGGGGTACCGGGGCCAACGTCCTGACTTTC.

The rearrangement links TRBV27 to TRBJ2-5; no firm D call. The germline V gene encodes CDR1 MNHEY and CDR2 SMNVEV (reference sequence). Trimming took 0 bases from V and 4 from J, leaving 6 bases between them. The length of the CDR3 is 13 residues. CDR3 DNA sequence: TGTGCCAGCAGTTTATCGATCGGAGAGACCCAGTACTTC. Residues: CASSLSIGETQYF.

The chain joins TRBV6-1 to TRBJ2-5, with TRBD1 matching 8 bases. This CDR3 has 12 residues. Germline CDR1 and CDR2: MNHNS and SASEGT. V lost 8 bases, J lost 5 bases, and 4 bases stayed unmatched. CDR3 region: CASQGAGETQYF. In DNA form, the CDR3 reads TGTGCCAGCCAGGGGGCAGGGGAGACCCAGTACTTC.

The gene calls are TRBV5-8 and TRBJ2-5, with D possibly matching TRBD1 (5 bases). The CDR3 sequence is 14 residues long. V lost 0 bases and J lost 5, with 11 bases in between. CDR1 is SGHTS and CDR2 is YDEGEE in the germline V gene. Here the CDR3 reads CASSLGQGRETQYF. CDR3 DNA: TGTGCCAGCAGCTTGGGGCAGGGAAGGGAGACCCAGTACTTC.

This chain joins TRBV7-6 and TRBJ2-1; the match to TRBD2 covers 7 bases. Germline V CDR1 and CDR2: SGHVS, FNYEAQ. Trimming removed 5 bases from V and 4 bases from J; junction bases left unmatched: 17. The length of the CDR3 is 18 residues. CDR3 region: CASSLSIGGSGGYNEQFF. Written as DNA, the CDR3 is TGTGCCAGCAGCCTCTCAATTGGCGGGAGTGGTGGGTACAATGAGCAGTTCTTC.

The V gene is TRBV20-1, the J gene TRBJ1-1; 8 bases line up with TRBD1. The junction had 10 bases not matched to a gene; V was cut back by 3 bases and J by 7 bases. The CDR3 is 14 amino acids. The germline V gene has CDR1 DFQATT and CDR2 SNEGSKA (reference sequence). In nucleotides, the CDR3 is TGCAGTGCTAGTAATCCGGACAGGGACGGTGAAGCTTTCTTT. Translated: CSASNPDRDGEAFF.

This clonotype has a handful of counts. The chain couples TRBV20-1 to TRBJ1-6; 9 bases match TRBD1. The CDR3 has 15 amino acids. Trimming removed 3 bases from V and 6 bases from J; junction bases left unmatched: 6. CDR1 is DFQATT, CDR2 SNEGSKA, per germline (reference sequence). CDR3: CSAREPGQGNSPLHF. CDR3 nucleotide sequence: TGCAGTGCTAGGGAACCGGGACAGGGTAATTCACCCCTCCACTTT.

The V call is TRBV27, the J call TRBJ2-3; unclear D gene. From germline, CDR1 is MNHEY and CDR2 SMNVEV (reference sequence). The V end lost 0 bases, the J end lost 7 bases, and 11 bases lay between the germline ends. This CDR3 is built from 14 residues. In nucleotides, the CDR3 is TGTGCCAGCAGTTTATCCGTCAAATCCAATACGCAGTATTTT. Protein: CASSLSVKSNTQYF.

This clonotype was observed once. The rearrangement joins TRBV6-1 to TRBJ1-1; D gene ambiguous. The V gene's germline CDR1 is MNHNS and CDR2 SASEGT. This CDR3 has 14 amino acids. V lost 10 bases and J 5 bases, leaving 20 bases between the germline ends. The CDR3 here is CATHKTLVATEAFF. The CDR3 DNA follows: TGTGCCACCCACAAGACCCTCGTGGCGACTGAAGCTTTCTTT.

The rearrangement joins TRBV7-2 to TRBJ2-3, with 13 positions matching TRBD2. The ends lost 4 bases at V and 13 bases at J; junction bases unmatched: 2. The CDR3 runs to 12 residues. Germline V gene lookup returns CDR1 SGHTA and CDR2 FQGNSA. CDR3 DNA: TGTGCCAGCAGCTCACTAGCGGGAGGGAAGTATTTT. Translation: CASSSLAGGKYF. The complete variable domain, with remaining parts taken from reference TRBV7-2 and TRBJ2-3, reads GAGVSQSPSNKVTEKGKDVELRCDPISGHTALYWYRQSLGQGLEFLIYFQGNSAPDKSGLPSDRFSAERTGGSVSTLTIQRTQQEDSAVYLCASSSLAGGKYFGPGTRLTVL.

In its sample, this clonotype was seen a few times. This chain uses TRBV20-1 with TRBJ2-7; TRBD2 agrees at 8 bases. The CDR3 covers 14 residues. J gave up 0 bases and V 6 bases, and 7 bases lay outside the gene matches. The germline V gene has CDR1 DFQATT and CDR2 SNEGSKA (reference sequence). The CDR3 DNA follows: TGCAGTGCCGAACCCCTAGCGGGCTCCTACGAGCAGTACTTC. Protein: CSAEPLAGSYEQYF.

This clonotype was seen a handful of times. The rearrangement links TRBV20-1 to TRBJ2-7; D gene uncertain. CDR1 DFQATT and CDR2 SNEGSKA come from the germline V gene (reference sequence). CDR3 length: 13 amino acids. The ends were cut back, 6 bases at V and 3 bases at J, with 15 bases in the middle. Here the CDR3 reads CSAPLFSSYEQYF. The CDR3 DNA follows: TGCAGTGCCCCGTTATTCAGCAGCTACGAGCAGTACTTC.

This clonotype came up a few times. CDR3: CASSFSWAGNTEAFF. CDR3 DNA: TGTGCCAGCAGTTTTTCGTGGGCGGGAAACACTGAAGCTTTCTTT. The chain recombines TRBV28 with TRBJ1-1; D gene unclear. The germline gives CDR1 MDHEN, CDR2 SYDVKM. The CDR3 is made up of 15 amino acids. V was clipped by 3 bases and J by 2 bases, with 13 bases between them.

This clonotype was seen a few times. The CDR3 DNA reads as TGTGCCAGCAGCTCCACCTTAAATCAGCCCCAGCATTTT. Translating it yields CASSSTLNQPQHF. The chain links TRBV7-2 to TRBJ1-5; D remains ambiguous. Germline loops: CDR1 SGHTA, CDR2 FQGNSA. V lost 4 bases and J lost 4, with 8 bases in between. The CDR3 loop spans 13 amino acids.